Below are 28 T cell receptor beta chains sequenced from a single sample in a study of blood T cell repertoires in COVID-19. Using immunoSEQ multiplex PCR, the repertoire was profiled, and TCRdb retains in-frame clones only, with some absent. The data contain around 260,000 clones, about nine tenths of them singletons. The material sequenced was PBMCs or T cells enriched from blood (not recorded which). All receptors come from a woman younger than 45 who had recovered from COVID-19.

This chain joins TRBV7-3 and TRBJ2-1; maybe TRBD2 (6 bases). V was clipped by 3 bases and J by 1 base, with 10 bases between them. Per germline, CDR1 SGHTA and CDR2 FQGTGA. CDR3 length: 15 residues. This CDR3 is CASSLAGRSYNEQFF. The DNA for the CDR3 is TGTGCCAGCAGCTTGGCGGGAAGATCCTACAATGAGCAGTTCTTC.

This clone was picked up many times. The chain employs TRBV5-1 and TRBJ2-7; tentative D call: TRBD2 (5 bases). Germline lookup yields CDR1 SGHRS and CDR2 YFSETQ. This CDR3 spans 14 amino acids. Trimming pared 2 bases from V and 2 bases from J, leaving 11 bases between. The CDR3: CASSLVGNAYEQYF. The DNA for the CDR3 is TGCGCCAGCAGCTTAGTCGGGAACGCCTACGAGCAGTACTTC. Together with reference TRBV5-1 and TRBJ2-7, the CDR3 gives the full variable domain: KAGVTQTPRYLIKTRGQQVTLSCSPISGHRSVSWYQQTPGQGLQFLFEYFSETQRNKGNFPGRFSGRQFSNSRSEMNVSTLELGDSALYLCASSLVGNAYEQYFGPGTRLTVT.

This clone is a singleton in its sample. For the CDR3, the DNA is TGTGCCACTGACGGGACAGGGGGTCATGAGCAGTTCTTC. It encodes CATDGTGGHEQFF. The chain joins TRBV19 to TRBJ2-1; 11 bases fit TRBD1. The CDR3 consists of 13 residues. Germline V gene sequence: CDR1 LNHDA, CDR2 SQIVND (reference sequence). V trimming: 10 bases; J trimming: 8 bases; junction bases outside the gene matches: 7. The variable domain in full, completed from reference TRBV19 and TRBJ2-1, reads DGGITQSPKYLFRKEGQNVTLSCEQNLNHDAMYWYRQDPGQGLRLIYYSQIVNDFQKGDIAEGYSVSREKKESFPLTVTSAQKNPTAFYLCATDGTGGHEQFFGPGTRLTVL.

The rearrangement links TRBV14 to TRBJ1-2, with 8 bases fitting TRBD1. The V and J ends lost 4 bases and 4 bases, in that order; junction bases with no gene match: 5. The CDR3 runs to 14 residues. From germline, CDR1 is SGHDN and CDR2 FVKESK. CDR3 DNA sequence: TGTGCCAGCAGCCCGACAGGGGTTGGCTATGGCTACACCTTC. Protein sequence: CASSPTGVGYGYTF.

This clone was recorded once. The V and J genes are TRBV19 and TRBJ2-7; 9 positions agree with TRBD1. Trimming at V came to 4 bases and at J to 3 bases, leaving 10 bases not matched to a gene. Germline V lookup: CDR1 LNHDA, CDR2 SQIVND (reference sequence). The CDR3 has 16 residues. This CDR3 reads CASSSSGTGRFYEQYF. In nucleotides, the CDR3 is TGTGCCAGTAGTAGCTCCGGGACAGGGCGGTTCTACGAGCAGTACTTC.

This chain links TRBV4-3 with TRBJ2-7; TRBD2 matches at 14 bases. CDR3 length equals 16 residues. V was clipped by 1 base and J by 6 bases; unmatched bases: 5. CDR1 is LGHNA and CDR2 is YSLEER in the germline V gene. The CDR3 reads CASSQGLAGGPSEQYF. The CDR3 nucleotides are TGCGCCAGCAGCCAAGGACTAGCGGGAGGGCCGAGCGAGCAGTACTTC.

The V gene is TRBV6-5, the J gene TRBJ1-2; D is perhaps TRBD1 (5 bases). V lost 5 bases, J lost 4 bases, and 17 bases lay in between. This CDR3 spans 15 amino acids. From germline, CDR1 is MNHEY and CDR2 SVGAGI. CDR3 loop: CASSPYETVPYGYTF. CDR3 sequence (DNA): TGTGCCAGCAGTCCGTACGAGACAGTCCCCTATGGCTACACCTTC.

The chain employs TRBV7-2 and TRBJ2-3, with D hard to call. V was trimmed by 5 bases and J by 4 bases, leaving 7 bases between them. There are 12 residues in the CDR3. The V gene's germline CDR1 is SGHTA and CDR2 FQGNSA. CDR3 sequence reads: CASSPFADTQYF. CDR3 DNA sequence: TGTGCCAGCAGCCCCTTTGCAGATACGCAGTATTTT.

V gene TRBV5-4 combines with J gene TRBJ2-7, with 9 bases aligning to TRBD2. The CDR3 runs 16 residues. Germline assignment: CDR1 SGHNT and CDR2 YYREEE (reference sequence). J was trimmed by 3 bases and V by 1 base; bases with no gene match: 8. The CDR3 loop is CASSLPGLAGIYEQYF. CDR3 nucleotides: TGTGCCAGCAGCTTGCCCGGGCTAGCGGGGATCTACGAGCAGTACTTC.

The chain combines TRBV4-3 with TRBJ2-5; 7 bases line up with TRBD2. The CDR3 loop spans 18 amino acids. Germline V gene sequence: CDR1 LGHNA, CDR2 YSLEER. Trimming took 0 bases from V and 3 from J; bases not matched to a gene: 13. This CDR3 is CASSQDTRLADPEETQYF. For the CDR3, the DNA is TGCGCCAGCAGCCAAGATACGCGGCTAGCGGACCCAGAAGAGACCCAGTACTTC.

This chain uses TRBV28 with TRBJ2-2, with D hard to call. The V end was cut by 6 bases, the J end by 4 bases, with 18 bases between. The CDR3 is 16 amino acids. Germline V gene sequence: CDR1 MDHEN, CDR2 SYDVKM. The CDR3 here is CASRYSNSYLTGELFF. CDR3 DNA sequence: TGTGCCAGCAGGTATAGCAATTCATACCTCACCGGGGAGCTGTTTTTT.

The V and J genes are TRBV11-2 and TRBJ2-1; 7 bases line up with TRBD1. This CDR3 spans 18 amino acids. In germline, CDR1 is SGHAT, CDR2 FQNNGV. V was clipped by 7 bases and J by 8 bases; unmatched bases: 23. The CDR3 coding sequence is TGTGCCAGCAAGCACTACGCGACAGGGCCAGAGTTGGTGGATGAGCAGTTCTTC. Protein sequence: CASKHYATGPELVDEQFF.

The V gene is TRBV28, the J gene TRBJ2-1; 9 bases align to TRBD1. The CDR3 sequence is 14 residues long. Germline lookup yields CDR1 MDHEN and CDR2 SYDVKM. V gave up 5 bases and J gave up 7 bases; unmatched junction bases: 6. The chain's CDR3 is CASSARDRVNEQFF. CDR3 nucleotides: TGTGCCAGCAGTGCCCGGGACAGGGTAAATGAGCAGTTCTTC.

V is TRBV5-1 and J is TRBJ2-7; 15 bases map to TRBD2. With 4 bases clipped from V and 2 bases from J, the junction kept 7 bases outside the gene matches. The CDR3 covers 17 residues. Germline V gene lookup returns CDR1 SGHRS and CDR2 YFSETQ. The DNA of the CDR3 is TGCGCCAGCAGCGCCGGACTAGCGGGAGGGCCCGCCTACGAGCAGTACTTC. Translated: CASSAGLAGGPAYEQYF.

The genes are TRBV28 and TRBJ1-2, with 7 bases lining up with TRBD1. The V segment lost 8 bases and the J segment 8 bases; nucleotides outside the gene matches: 17. Germline V CDR1 and CDR2: MDHEN, SYDVKM. The CDR3 consists of 15 residues. The CDR3 loop reads CASGGPATGAWGYTF. CDR3 in DNA: TGTGCCAGCGGAGGACCTGCTACAGGGGCTTGGGGCTACACCTTC.

The chain carries TRBV5-1 and TRBJ2-2, with D possibly matching TRBD1 (6 bases). The V and J ends lost 0 bases and 5 bases respectively, with 11 bases between them. The CDR3 length is 15 residues. From germline, CDR1 is SGHRS and CDR2 YFSETQ. CDR3 nucleotides: TGCGCCAGCAGCTTGGTGGCAGGGGATACCGGGGAGCTGTTTTTT. This encodes CASSLVAGDTGELFF.

The rearrangement links TRBV28 to TRBJ1-2; 7 bases map to TRBD1. With 5 bases clipped from V and 0 bases from J, the junction kept 3 bases outside the gene matches. The CDR3 consists of 14 residues. Germline CDR1 and CDR2: MDHEN and SYDVKM. The CDR3 loop is CASSQGDTNYGYTF. Here the CDR3 DNA reads TGTGCCAGCAGTCAGGGGGACACTAACTATGGCTACACCTTC.

Only a few counts were recorded for this clone. DNA for the CDR3: TGTGCCAGCAGTCCCCGACTAGCGGATTGGGGGGAGACCCAGTACTTC. Translated, it gives CASSPRLADWGETQYF. The rearrangement uses TRBV27 and TRBJ2-5; TRBD2 agrees at 9 bases. J was trimmed by 5 bases and V by 5 bases; bases with no gene match: 12. The CDR3 length is 16 residues. The germline V gene has CDR1 MNHEY and CDR2 SMNVEV (reference sequence).

The V call is TRBV9, the J call TRBJ2-1, with 7 bases that match TRBD2. The V segment lost 4 bases and the J segment 3 bases; nucleotides outside the gene matches: 19. The CDR3 consists of 19 residues. The germline V gene encodes CDR1 SGDLS and CDR2 YYNGEE. The CDR3 here is CASSSPGGGGDSFYNEQFF. In nucleotides, the CDR3 is TGTGCCAGCAGCTCCCCAGGTGGCGGGGGAGACTCCTTCTACAATGAGCAGTTCTTC.

V usage is TRBV24-1 and J usage is TRBJ1-2; TRBD1 might be the D (5 bases). The germline V gene has CDR1 KGHDR and CDR2 SFDVKD. This CDR3 is built from 14 residues. The germline V and J ends were trimmed by 3 bases and 4 bases, with 11 bases remaining between them. CDR3 protein: CATSDPQGPYGYTF. The DNA for the CDR3 is TGTGCCACCAGTGATCCGCAGGGTCCCTATGGCTACACCTTC.

This rearrangement joins TRBV5-4 to TRBJ2-5, with a weak D call TRBD1 (6 bases). The CDR3 sequence is 13 residues long. Germline V gene data show CDR1 as SGHNT and CDR2 as YYREEE (reference sequence). V was shortened by 5 bases and J by 4 bases, with 12 bases between the two germline ends. For the CDR3, the DNA is TGTGCCAGCAGACAACAGGGATCAGAGACCCAGTACTTC. Translation gives CASRQQGSETQYF. Combining the CDR3 with reference TRBV5-4 and TRBJ2-5 gives the whole variable domain ETGVTQSPTHLIKTRGQQVTLRCSSQSGHNTVSWYQQALGQGPQFIFQYYREEENGRGNFPPRFSGLQFPNYSSELNVNALELDDSALYLCASRQQGSETQYFGPGTRLLVL.

This clone was observed once. V usage is TRBV4-1 and J usage is TRBJ2-5; TRBD1 agrees at 7 bases. The junction had 10 bases not matched to a gene; V was cut back by 0 bases and J by 3 bases. This CDR3 has 17 amino acids. Germline CDR1 MGHRA, CDR2 YSYEKL. The CDR3 bases are TGCGCCAGCAGCCAAGATTTGGCAGGGGGAGCAAAAGAGACCCAGTACTTC. This gives the protein CASSQDLAGGAKETQYF.

This chain connects TRBV10-3 to TRBJ2-5; a weak D match, TRBD2 (5 bases). Trimming took off 6 bases at V and 1 base at J, with 15 bases between the two ends. CDR3 length: 15 residues. Germline lookup yields CDR1 ENHRY and CDR2 SYGVKD. The CDR3 region has the DNA TGTGCCATCAGATTGGACGGGAATCGCCAAGAGACCCAGTACTTC. It translates to CAIRLDGNRQETQYF.

This CDR3 reads CASSHDSGLAGGLPYEQYF. CDR3 in DNA: TGCGCCAGCAGCCACGACTCCGGACTAGCGGGAGGGCTTCCCTACGAGCAGTACTTC. This chain links TRBV4-1 with TRBJ2-7; 15 nucleotides line up with TRBD2. The J segment lost 2 bases and the V segment lost 3 bases, leaving 11 bases of the junction unmatched. Germline V CDR1 and CDR2: MGHRA, YSYEKL. The CDR3 consists of 19 residues.

The chain is built from TRBV30 and TRBJ1-2; 7 nucleotides align to TRBD1. V was pared by 4 bases and J by 4 bases, with 6 bases of the junction left unmatched. The CDR3 is 13 residues long. CDR1 GTSNPN and CDR2 SVGIG come from the germline V gene (reference sequence). The CDR3 reads CAWTGQDFYGYTF. The CDR3 nucleotides are TGTGCCTGGACCGGACAGGACTTCTATGGCTACACCTTC.

The rearrangement joins TRBV29-1 to TRBJ1-2, with 9 bases lining up with TRBD1. V lost 3 bases to trimming and J lost 5 bases; unmatched junction nucleotides: 10. The CDR3 spans 15 residues. CDR1 SQVTM and CDR2 ANQGSEA come from the germline V gene. CDR3 protein: CSVDGTGNLWYGYTF. CDR3 nucleotide sequence: TGCAGCGTTGATGGGACAGGGAATTTGTGGTATGGCTACACCTTC.

The genes are TRBV19 and TRBJ2-7, with D possibly being TRBD1 (5 bases). This CDR3 region has 15 residues. Trimming left V 4 bases short and J 3 bases short, with 16 bases between. The V gene's germline CDR1 is LNHDA and CDR2 SQIVND (reference sequence). CDR3 DNA: TGTGCCAGTAGTACCCTCCTTGACAGTTACTACGAGCAGTACTTC. The encoded protein is CASSTLLDSYYEQYF.

The rearrangement links TRBV29-1 to TRBJ2-2; 7 bases line up with TRBD1. Trimming at V came to 4 bases and at J to 2 bases, leaving 4 bases not matched to a gene. This CDR3 region has 14 residues. CDR1 is SQVTM, CDR2 ANQGSEA, per germline. CDR3 in amino acids: CSVAGTVNTGELFF. In nucleotides, the CDR3 is TGCAGCGTTGCTGGGACAGTTAACACCGGGGAGCTGTTTTTT.